A selection of T cell receptor beta chains follows, all from one sample in a study of technical replicates of blood from several donors. The repertoire was sequenced with immunoSEQ multiplex PCR; TCRdb's copy has only in-frame clones and lacks some. The sample holds 85,000 to 95,000 clones, about 95% seen once. The sample was T cells isolated from PBMCs. The receptors were sampled from a human donor in good health. Both conserved end residues are part of each CDR3. The D gene is left open where the match is weak. Clone size is shown for a subset of rows, as once, few, many or a class of expanded clone.

TRBV11-1	.	TRBD1	TRBJ2-1	CASSLHRGSSEQFF	TGTGCCAGCAGCCTACACAGGGGGAGCAGTGAGCAGTTCTTC
TRBV29-1	.	TRBD2	TRBJ2-1	CSVEDGLAGRANEQFF	TGCAGCGTTGAAGATGGACTAGCGGGGCGGGCAAATGAGCAGTTCTTC
TRBV20-1	.	.	TRBJ2-3	CSAKHENTQYF	TGCAGTGCGAAGCATGAGAATACGCAGTATTTT
TRBV19	once	TRBD2	TRBJ2-2	CASRPGLTNTGELFF	TGTGCCAGTCGCCCGGGACTAACGAACACCGGGGAGCTGTTTTTT
TRBV7-2	once	TRBD2	TRBJ2-2	CASSSRLAGVGGELFF	TGTGCCAGCAGCTCCCGACTAGCGGGAGTAGGTGGGGAGCTGTTTTTT
TRBV19	.	.	TRBJ1-1	CASSIETFTEAFF	TGTGCCAGTAGTATAGAGACTTTTACTGAAGCTTTCTTT
TRBV7-2	.	TRBD1	TRBJ2-7	CASSLQGADEQYF	TGTGCCAGCAGCTTGCAGGGGGCCGACGAGCAGTACTTC
TRBV27	.	.	TRBJ1-1	CASSFRGSEAFF	TGTGCCAGCAGTTTCCGGGGATCTGAAGCTTTCTTT
TRBV6-6	once	.	TRBJ1-5	CASSYPAGGNQPQHF	TGTGCCAGCAGTTACCCGGCAGGTGGCAATCAGCCCCAGCATTTT
TRBV19	.	.	TRBJ2-3	CASSISTYGQTQYF	TGTGCCAGTAGTATCTCCACCTATGGGCAAACGCAGTATTTT
TRBV19	.	.	TRBJ1-5	CASSLVSRDQPQHF	TGTGCCAGTAGTCTTGTAAGCAGGGATCAGCCCCAGCATTTT
TRBV28	.	TRBD2	TRBJ2-7	CASSTLFGLADGSLTSYEQYF	TGTGCCAGCAGCACCCTATTCGGACTAGCGGACGGGTCTCTAACCTCCTACGAGCAGTACTTC
TRBV13	.	.	TRBJ2-3	CASSLSYTQYF	TGTGCCAGCAGCTTGTCCTATACGCAGTATTTT
TRBV9	.	.	TRBJ2-7	CASSVGGIGTYEQYF	TGTGCCAGCAGCGTAGGGGGAATCGGGACCTACGAGCAGTACTTC
TRBV30	.	.	TRBJ2-2	CALPWTATGELFF	TGTGCCCTCCCGTGGACAGCCACCGGGGAGCTGTTTTTT
TRBV7-8	.	TRBD2	TRBJ2-5	CASSPSQRELPETQYF	TGTGCCAGCAGCCCAAGTCAGCGGGAGCTTCCTGAGACCCAGTACTTC
TRBV6-4	once	.	TRBJ1-3	CASSDPRALQSSGNTIYF	TGTGCCAGCAGTGACCCTCGCGCTTTACAGAGCTCTGGAAACACCATATATTTT
TRBV29-1	.	.	TRBJ1-4	CSVQGGPSEKLFF	TGCAGCGTTCAAGGGGGGCCCTCTGAAAAACTGTTTTTT
TRBV19	.	TRBD2	TRBJ2-3	CASSIAVAGGGDTQYF	TGTGCCAGTAGTATAGCGGTAGCGGGAGGAGGAGATACGCAGTATTTT
TRBV5-1	.	.	TRBJ2-2	CASSLAGGSDGELFF	TGCGCCAGCAGCTTGGCCGGAGGGAGCGACGGGGAGCTGTTTTTT
TRBV19	.	.	TRBJ1-2	CASRREPSNYGYTF	TGTGCCAGTCGCAGGGAACCATCTAACTATGGCTACACCTTC
TRBV7-8	once	TRBD1	TRBJ1-2	CASSLSGQGAGGYTF	TGTGCCAGCAGCTTATCGGGACAGGGGGCAGGAGGCTACACCTTC
TRBV6-5	.	.	TRBJ2-5	CASSYRMTAGETQYF	TGTGCCAGCAGTTACCGCATGACTGCGGGGGAGACCCAGTACTTC
TRBV7-9	.	.	TRBJ1-2	CASSVQGGYGYTF	TGTGCCAGCAGCGTACAGGGAGGGTATGGCTACACCTTC
TRBV27	.	.	TRBJ2-3	CASSLYRESTDTQYF	TGTGCCAGCAGTTTGTACAGGGAAAGCACAGATACGCAGTATTTT
TRBV19	.	TRBD1	TRBJ1-4	CASSMDGQAGSNEKLFF	TGTGCCAGTAGTATGGACGGACAGGCGGGATCTAATGAAAAACTGTTTTTT
TRBV11-3	.	.	TRBJ2-5	CASSSSSGTQYF	TGTGCCAGCAGCAGTTCCTCCGGGACCCAGTACTTC
TRBV11-1	once	TRBD1	TRBJ2-3	CASSPYRDRVKDTQYF	TGTGCCAGCAGCCCCTACCGGGACAGGGTTAAAGATACGCAGTATTTT
TRBV5-5	.	.	TRBJ1-1	CATSYGGSTEAFF	TGTGCCACCTCATATGGGGGGTCCACTGAAGCTTTCTTT